This entry describes one T cell receptor (beta chain). The entry originates in a study of blood T cell repertoires in COVID-19. Per the original methods: Estimation of nucleated cell counts was performed using reference gene primer amplification. Sequencing used immunoSEQ multiplex PCR; TCRdb keeps in-frame clones, though not all of them. V, J and clone size are taken as reported in that table, and D and trimming were inferred from the DNA itself. This repertoire shows 70,000 or so clones, around 85% found once; its top ten account for 16%. Sequencing used peripheral blood. The source of this sequence is a man in his forties with COVID-19, enrolled during active disease.

CDR3 in DNA: TGTGCCAGCAGCCCGCGGACTAGCAGAAGCACAGATACGCAGTATTTT. Amino acid sequence: CASSPRTSRSTDTQYF. The chain carries TRBV14 and TRBJ2-3, with 8 positions matching TRBD2. This CDR3 has 16 amino acids. Germline values: CDR1 SGHDN, CDR2 FVKESK. Trimming at V came to 4 bases and at J to 0 bases, leaving 6 bases not matched to a gene. Full variable domain (missing parts from reference TRBV14 and TRBJ2-3): EAGVTQFPSHSVIEKGQTVTLRCDPISGHDNLYWYRRVMGKEIKFLLHFVKESKQDESGMPNNRFLAERTGGTYSTLKVQPAELEDSGVYFCASSPRTSRSTDTQYFGPGTRLTVL.